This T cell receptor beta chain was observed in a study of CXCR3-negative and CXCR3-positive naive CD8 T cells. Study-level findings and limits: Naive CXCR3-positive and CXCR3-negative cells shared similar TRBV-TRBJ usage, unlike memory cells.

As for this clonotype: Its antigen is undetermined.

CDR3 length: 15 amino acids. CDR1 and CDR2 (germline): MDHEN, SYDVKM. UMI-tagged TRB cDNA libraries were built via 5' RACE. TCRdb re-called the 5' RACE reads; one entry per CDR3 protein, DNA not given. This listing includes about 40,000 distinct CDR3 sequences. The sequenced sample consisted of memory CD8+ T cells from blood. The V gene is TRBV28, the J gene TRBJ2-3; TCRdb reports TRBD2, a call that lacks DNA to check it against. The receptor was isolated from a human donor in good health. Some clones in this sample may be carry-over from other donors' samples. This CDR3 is CASSVFSGVLDTQYF.